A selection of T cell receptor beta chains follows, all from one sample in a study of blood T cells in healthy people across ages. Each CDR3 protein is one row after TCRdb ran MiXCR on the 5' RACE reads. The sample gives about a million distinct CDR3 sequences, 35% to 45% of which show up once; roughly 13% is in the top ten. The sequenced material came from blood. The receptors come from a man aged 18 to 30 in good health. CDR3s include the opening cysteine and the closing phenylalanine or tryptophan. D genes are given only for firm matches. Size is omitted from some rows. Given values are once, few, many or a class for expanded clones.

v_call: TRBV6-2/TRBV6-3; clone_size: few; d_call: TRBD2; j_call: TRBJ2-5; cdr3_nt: TGTGCCAGCAGTTACGTGCGGGGGATTTACCAAGAGACCCAGTACTTC; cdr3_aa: CASSYVRGIYQETQYF
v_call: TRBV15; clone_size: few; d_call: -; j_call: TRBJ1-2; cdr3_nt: TGTGCCACCAGCAGTTCCGGACAATCTGTAAAATATGGCTACACCTTC; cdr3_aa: CATSSSGQSVKYGYTF
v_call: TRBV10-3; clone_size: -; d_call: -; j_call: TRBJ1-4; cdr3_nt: TGTGCCATCAGTGACCGTGCAGGGATTTCTAATGAAAAACTGTTTTTT; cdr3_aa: CAISDRAGISNEKLFF
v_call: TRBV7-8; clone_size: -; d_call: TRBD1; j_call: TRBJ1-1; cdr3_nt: TGTGCCAGCAGCTTAGGGACAGGGGAACACACTGAAGCTTTCTTT; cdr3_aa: CASSLGTGEHTEAFF
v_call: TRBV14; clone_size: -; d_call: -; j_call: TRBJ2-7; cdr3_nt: TGTGCCAGCAGCCAAGGCAGGGGACCTAGCGAGCAGTACTTC; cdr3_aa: CASSQGRGPSEQYF
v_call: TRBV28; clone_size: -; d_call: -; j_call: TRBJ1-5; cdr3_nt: TGTGCCAGCAGTTTCGGAGGAGGGAGGAGCAATCAGCCCCAGCATTTT; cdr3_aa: CASSFGGGRSNQPQHF
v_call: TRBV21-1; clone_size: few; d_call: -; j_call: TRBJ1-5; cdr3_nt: TGTGCCAGCTTTTATACCCCTAGCTTCGGAAGCAATCAGCCCCAGCATTTT; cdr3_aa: CASFYTPSFGSNQPQHF
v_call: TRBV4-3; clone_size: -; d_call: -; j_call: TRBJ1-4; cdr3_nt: TGCGCCAGCAGCCAAGAGGGTTCGTGGGAAAAACTGTTTTTT; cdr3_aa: CASSQEGSWEKLFF
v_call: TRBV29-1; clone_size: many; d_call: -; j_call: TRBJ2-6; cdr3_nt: TGCAGCGTTGAAGAGAGGGACGGAGTTTTGCCCTCTGGGGCCAACGTCCTGACTTTC; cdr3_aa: CSVEERDGVLPSGANVLTF
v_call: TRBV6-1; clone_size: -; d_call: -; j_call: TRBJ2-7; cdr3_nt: TGTGCCAGCAGTGAATCTCCCTCCTACGAGCAGTACTTC; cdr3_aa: CASSESPSYEQYF
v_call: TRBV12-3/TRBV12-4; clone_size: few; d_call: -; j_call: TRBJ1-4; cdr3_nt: TGTGCCAGCACCTTAACGGGTGGAGATGAAAAACTGTTTTTT; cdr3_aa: CASTLTGGDEKLFF
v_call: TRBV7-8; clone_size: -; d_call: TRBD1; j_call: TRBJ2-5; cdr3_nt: TGTGCCAGCAGCACATACCGGGACAGTGTCGGGGAGACCCAGTACTTC; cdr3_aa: CASSTYRDSVGETQYF
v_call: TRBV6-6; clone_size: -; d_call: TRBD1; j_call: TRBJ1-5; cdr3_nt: TGTGCCAGCAGTTATCCCGGGACAGGGGGAAGCAATCAGCCCCAGCATTTT; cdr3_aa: CASSYPGTGGSNQPQHF
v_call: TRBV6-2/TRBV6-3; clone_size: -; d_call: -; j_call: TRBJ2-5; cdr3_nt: TGTGCCAGCAGTTCCCTCGTGACCCAGTACTTC; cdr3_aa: CASSSLVTQYF
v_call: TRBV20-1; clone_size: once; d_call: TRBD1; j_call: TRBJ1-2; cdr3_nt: TGCAGTGCTACCCAAATGGAGGGGGGACAGAACTATGGCTACACCTTC; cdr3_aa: CSATQMEGGQNYGYTF